Listed here are 11 T cell receptor beta chains from one sample, sequenced in a study of blood T cell repertoires in COVID-19. The data were produced by immunoSEQ multiplex PCR, yet TCRdb's version contains in-frame clones alone and is incomplete. The sample yields around 99,000 clones, approximately 82% seen once. Input material: peripheral blood. The receptors shown here come from a woman in her sixties with acute or convalescent COVID-19.

This rearrangement joins TRBV12-3 or TRBV12-4 to TRBJ1-2, with D uncertain. The CDR3 is 13 amino acids. Trimming removed 3 bases at V and 1 base at J, with 6 bases between. The CDR3 sequence: CASSFGSNYGYTF. In nucleotides, the CDR3 is TGTGCCAGCAGTTTCGGGAGTAACTATGGCTACACCTTC.

The V gene is TRBV19, the J gene TRBJ1-5; D not resolved. The V and J ends lost 2 bases and 0 bases respectively, with 11 bases between them. The length of the CDR3 is 16 residues. Germline V CDR1 and CDR2: LNHDA, SQIVND (reference sequence). CDR3 sequence reads: CASSISEPYSNQPQHF. The CDR3 nucleotides are TGTGCCAGTAGTATATCCGAACCCTATAGCAATCAGCCCCAGCATTTT.

The chain recombines TRBV7-2 with TRBJ1-2, with D unclear. CDR3 length equals 15 residues. V was shortened by 5 bases and J by 4 bases, with 17 bases between the two germline ends. In germline, CDR1 is SGHTA, CDR2 FQGNSA. The CDR3 region has the DNA TGTGCCAGCAGCCCCTTCGGGGAATTGGGCTATGGCTACACCTTC. Translation: CASSPFGELGYGYTF.

This sequence joins TRBV9 and TRBJ2-1; 10 bases fit TRBD2. After removal of 4 bases from V and 4 bases from J, the junction contained 5 bases not matched to a gene. This CDR3 contains 15 residues. From germline, CDR1 is SGDLS and CDR2 YYNGEE. The CDR3 loop is CASSRTSGDYNEQFF. CDR3 sequence (DNA): TGTGCCAGCAGCCGAACTAGCGGGGATTACAATGAGCAGTTCTTC.

The chain joins TRBV19 to TRBJ1-3; D not resolved. Trimming shortened V by 2 bases and J by 0 bases, and 11 bases separated the two germline ends. The germline CDR1 and CDR2 sequences are LNHDA and SQIVND (reference sequence). The length of the CDR3 is 16 residues. For the CDR3, the DNA is TGTGCCAGTAGTATAAATGGGGAGGCCTCTGGAAACACCATATATTTT. It is translated as CASSINGEASGNTIYF.

The chain employs TRBV5-1 and TRBJ2-7; the match to TRBD2 covers 10 bases. Germline loops: CDR1 SGHRS, CDR2 YFSETQ. The CDR3 has 13 amino acids. Trimming cost V 6 bases and J 4 bases; bases outside gene matches: 4. The CDR3: CASKASGSYEQYF. CDR3 nucleotides: TGCGCCAGCAAAGCTAGCGGGAGTTACGAGCAGTACTTC.

This chain uses TRBV6-5 with TRBJ2-7; 7 bases fit TRBD1. V dropped 6 bases and J dropped 4; count of bases not matched to a gene: 6. Germline CDR1 reads MNHEY; CDR2 reads SVGAGI. This CDR3 has 13 residues. The CDR3 bases are TGTGCCAGCAGCCACCCGACAGGGTACGAGCAGTACTTC. Translated, it gives CASSHPTGYEQYF.

This rearrangement joins TRBV2 to TRBJ1-2; D is possibly TRBD1 (6 bases). Germline CDR1 SNHLY, CDR2 FYNNEI. V shed 6 bases and J shed 6 bases, with 14 bases lying between them. This CDR3 contains 13 residues. The CDR3, as DNA: TGTGCCAGCAGCGAGTCGAGGACAGATGGCTACACCTTC. This codes for CASSESRTDGYTF.

The V and J genes are TRBV28 and TRBJ1-2, with D uncertain. Germline V gene lookup returns CDR1 MDHEN and CDR2 SYDVKM. V lost 4 bases, J lost 4 bases, and 16 bases lay in between. The CDR3 is 15 residues long. The DNA of the CDR3 is TGTGCCAGCAGTTCTAGTTCTCCCCGGGGCTATGGCTACACCTTC. Translated: CASSSSSPRGYGYTF.

This clone was recorded once. The chain carries TRBV14 and TRBJ2-7; 7 bases fit TRBD1. V trimming: 3 bases; J trimming: 2 bases; junction bases outside the gene matches: 1. Germline CDR1 SGHDN, CDR2 FVKESK. This CDR3 is 13 amino acids long. Written as DNA, the CDR3 is TGTGCCAGCAGCCAGGGGACAGCCTACGAGCAGTACTTC. Translated, it gives CASSQGTAYEQYF.

Only a few counts were recorded for this clone. The V and J genes are TRBV19 and TRBJ2-7; 7 nucleotides align to TRBD2. V lost 5 bases to trimming and J lost 7 bases; unmatched junction nucleotides: 14. The CDR3 is 15 amino acids. From germline, CDR1 is LNHDA and CDR2 SQIVND (reference sequence). As DNA, the CDR3 is TGTGCCAGTAGTTCCGTTGGCGCGGGAGTTAATGAGCAGTACTTC. Residues: CASSSVGAGVNEQYF.